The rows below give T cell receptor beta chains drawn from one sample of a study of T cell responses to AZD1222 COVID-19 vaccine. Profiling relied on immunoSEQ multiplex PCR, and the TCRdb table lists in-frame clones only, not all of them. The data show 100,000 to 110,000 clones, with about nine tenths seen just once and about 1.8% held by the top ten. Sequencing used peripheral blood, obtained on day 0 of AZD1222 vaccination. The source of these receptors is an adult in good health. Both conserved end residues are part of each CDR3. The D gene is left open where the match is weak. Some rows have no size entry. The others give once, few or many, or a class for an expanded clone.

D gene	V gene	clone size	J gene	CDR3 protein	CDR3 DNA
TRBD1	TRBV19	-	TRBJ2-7	CARSQVTGGYEQYF	TGTGCCAGGTCCCAGGTGACAGGGGGCTACGAGCAGTACTTC
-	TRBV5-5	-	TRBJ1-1	CASSDISRVGEAFF	TGTGCCAGCAGCGATATTTCCCGAGTTGGTGAAGCTTTCTTT
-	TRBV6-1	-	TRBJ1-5	CASSEFVLDRSQPQHF	TGTGCCAGCAGTGAATTTGTATTGGACAGAAGTCAGCCCCAGCATTTT
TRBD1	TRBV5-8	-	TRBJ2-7	CASSPRTGDYEQYF	TGTGCCAGCAGCCCGAGGACAGGGGACTACGAGCAGTACTTC
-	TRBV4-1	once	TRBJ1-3	CASSQDPSRSGNTIYF	TGCGCCAGCAGCCAAGACCCCAGCCGCTCTGGAAACACCATATATTTT
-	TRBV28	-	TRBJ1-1	CASSLSSEYTEAFF	TGTGCCAGCAGTTTAAGCTCGGAATACACTGAAGCTTTCTTT
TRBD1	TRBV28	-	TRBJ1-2	CASRGGDRSYGYTF	TGTGCCAGCAGAGGCGGGGACAGAAGCTATGGCTACACCTTC
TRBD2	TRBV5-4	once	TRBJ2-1	CASSHPTSGRYNEQFF	TGTGCCAGCAGCCACCCAACTAGCGGGAGATACAATGAGCAGTTCTTC
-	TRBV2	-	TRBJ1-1	CASSEDEGRAFF	TGTGCCAGCAGTGAAGATGAAGGGCGTGCTTTCTTT
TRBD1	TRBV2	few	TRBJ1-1	CASRDRGMNTEAFF	TGTGCCAGCAGGGACAGGGGTATGAACACTGAAGCTTTCTTT
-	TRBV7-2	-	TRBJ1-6	CASSSQIYINYNSPLHF	TGTGCCAGCAGCTCCCAGATCTACATAAACTATAATTCACCCCTCCACTTT
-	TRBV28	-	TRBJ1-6	CASSAGTQGSPLHF	TGTGCCAGCAGTGCCGGGACTCAGGGTTCACCCCTCCACTTT
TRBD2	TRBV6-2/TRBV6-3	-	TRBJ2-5	CASSYSKLQRGKKETQYF	TGTGCCAGCAGTTACTCGAAGCTTCAGCGGGGTAAAAAAGAGACCCAGTACTTC
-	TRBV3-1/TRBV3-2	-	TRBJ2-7	CASSTRDSSAGEQYF	TGTGCCAGCAGCACCAGGGACTCATCCGCGGGGGAGCAGTACTTC
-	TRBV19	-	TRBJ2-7	CASSLRDGIYEQYF	TGTGCCAGTAGCCTCCGGGACGGAATTTACGAGCAGTACTTC
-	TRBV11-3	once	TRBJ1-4	CASSLSLFGQLREKLFF	TGTGCCAGCAGCTTATCGTTGTTTGGGCAGCTAAGGGAAAAACTGTTTTTT
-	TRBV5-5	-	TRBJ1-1	CASSFGGTRGWGGGTEAFF	TGTGCCAGCAGCTTCGGGGGAACCCGTGGGTGGGGAGGCGGCACTGAAGCTTTCTTT
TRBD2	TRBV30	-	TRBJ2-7	CAWSALGTSGTFSYEQYF	TGTGCCTGGAGTGCACTGGGGACTAGCGGGACATTCTCCTACGAGCAGTACTTC
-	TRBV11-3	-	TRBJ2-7	CASSLDLRYEQYF	TGTGCCAGCAGCTTAGATCTTCGGTACGAGCAGTACTTC
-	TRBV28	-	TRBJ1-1	CASSLETKDEAFF	TGTGCCAGCAGTTTGGAGACAAAGGATGAAGCTTTCTTT
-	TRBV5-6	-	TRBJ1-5	CASSRRQVLNQPQHF	TGTGCCAGCAGCCGAAGACAGGTTTTAAATCAGCCCCAGCATTTT
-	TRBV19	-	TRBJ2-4	CASSIFSAGRGIQYF	TGTGCCAGTAGTATATTTAGCGCGGGCCGGGGCATTCAGTACTTC
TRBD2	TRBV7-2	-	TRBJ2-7	CASSLIAGAPNEQYF	TGTGCCAGCAGCTTAATTGCGGGAGCTCCCAACGAGCAGTACTTC
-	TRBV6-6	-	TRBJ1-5	CASSSEGYNQPQHF	TGTGCCAGCAGTTCGGAGGGCTACAATCAGCCCCAGCATTTT
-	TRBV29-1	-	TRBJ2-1	CSVPHHINYNEQFF	TGCAGCGTTCCACATCACATAAACTACAATGAGCAGTTCTTC
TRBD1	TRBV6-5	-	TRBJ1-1	CASSFGQGALETEAFF	TGTGCCAGCAGTTTCGGACAGGGGGCATTGGAAACTGAAGCTTTCTTT
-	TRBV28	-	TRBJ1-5	CASSLEGSQPQHF	TGTGCCAGCAGTTTAGAGGGTTCCCAGCCCCAGCATTTT
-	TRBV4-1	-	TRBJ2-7	CASSTPGSGLSEQYF	TGCGCCAGCAGCACCCCGGGCAGCGGGCTTAGCGAGCAGTACTTC
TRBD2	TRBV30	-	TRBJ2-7	CAWSVLWREGRHEQYF	TGTGCCTGGAGTGTACTCTGGCGGGAGGGCCGCCACGAGCAGTACTTC
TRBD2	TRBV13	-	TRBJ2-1	CASSPQREALNEQFF	TGTGCCAGCAGCCCCCAGCGGGAGGCACTCAATGAGCAGTTCTTC
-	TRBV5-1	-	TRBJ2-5	CASSSISGGGETQYF	TGCGCCAGCAGCTCGATATCAGGAGGCGGCGAGACCCAGTACTTC
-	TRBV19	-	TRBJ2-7	CASSISSGAYEQYF	TGTGCCAGTAGTATTAGCTCGGGGGCTTACGAGCAGTACTTC
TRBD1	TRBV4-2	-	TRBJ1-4	CASSASRGPGEKLFF	TGTGCCAGCAGCGCGTCCAGGGGGCCTGGTGAAAAACTGTTTTTT
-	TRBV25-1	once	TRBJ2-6	CASLGPISGANVLTF	TGTGCCAGCCTAGGACCCATCTCTGGGGCCAACGTCCTGACTTTC
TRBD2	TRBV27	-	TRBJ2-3	CASSSMTSGVTDTQYF	TGTGCCAGCAGTTCCATGACTAGCGGGGTCACAGATACGCAGTATTTT
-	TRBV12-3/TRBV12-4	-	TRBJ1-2	CASRPGEGLGYTF	TGTGCCAGCAGACCCGGGGAGGGTTTAGGCTACACCTTC
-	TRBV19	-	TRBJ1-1	CASSIVGDSDAFF	TGTGCCAGTAGTATAGTAGGGGACTCTGACGCTTTCTTT
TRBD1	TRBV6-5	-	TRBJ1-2	CASSYGTGGGYGYTF	TGTGCCAGCAGTTACGGGACAGGGGGCGGGTATGGCTACACCTTC
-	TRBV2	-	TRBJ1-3	CARGQGNTIYF	TGTGCCAGAGGACAGGGAAACACCATATATTTT
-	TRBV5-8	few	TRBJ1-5	CASSLGSPINQPQHF	TGTGCCAGCAGCTTGGGCTCCCCGATCAATCAGCCCCAGCATTTT
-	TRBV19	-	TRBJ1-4	CASSIVEFWTANEKLFF	TGTGCCAGTAGTATAGTTGAGTTCTGGACAGCTAATGAAAAACTGTTTTTT
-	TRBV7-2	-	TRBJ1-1	CASSLWTENTEAFF	TGTGCCAGCAGCTTATGGACAGAGAACACTGAAGCTTTCTTT
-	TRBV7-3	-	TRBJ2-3	CASSSGHPGVDTQYF	TGTGCCAGCAGCTCGGGACATCCAGGTGTAGATACGCAGTATTTT
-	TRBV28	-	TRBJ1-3	CASGQGNTIYF	TGTGCCAGCGGGCAGGGAAACACCATATATTTT
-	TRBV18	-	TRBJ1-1	CASSPRRQEAFF	TGTGCCAGCTCACCTAGACGCCAAGAAGCTTTCTTT
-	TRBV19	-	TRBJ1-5	CASSGGLQGQPQHF	TGTGCCAGTAGTGGGGGCCTGCAGGGTCAGCCCCAGCATTTT
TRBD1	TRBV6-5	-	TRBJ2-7	CASSRDRAYEQYF	TGTGCCAGCAGTCGGGACAGAGCATACGAGCAGTACTTC
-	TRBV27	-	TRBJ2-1	CASSLSYGYANNEQFF	TGTGCCAGCAGTTTATCTTATGGTTATGCGAACAATGAGCAGTTCTTC
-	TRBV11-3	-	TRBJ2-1	CASSLESSYNEQFF	TGTGCCAGCAGCTTAGAGTCCTCCTACAATGAGCAGTTCTTC
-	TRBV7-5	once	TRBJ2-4	CARSGPGRKNIQYF	TGTGCCAGAAGCGGACCGGGACGTAAAAACATTCAGTACTTC
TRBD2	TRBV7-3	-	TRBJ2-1	CASSPSGKTSGRGSYNEQFF	TGTGCCAGCAGCCCCTCAGGGAAGACTAGCGGGAGAGGGTCCTACAATGAGCAGTTCTTC
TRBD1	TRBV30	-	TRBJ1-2	CAWSARGQGIINYGYTF	TGTGCCTGGAGCGCCCGTGGACAGGGGATAATTAACTATGGCTACACCTTC
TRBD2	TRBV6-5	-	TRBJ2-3	CASSLAGVVGDTQYF	TGTGCCAGCAGCCTAGCGGGAGTAGTTGGAGATACGCAGTATTTT
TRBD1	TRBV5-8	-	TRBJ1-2	CASSLWTGAYGYTF	TGTGCCAGCAGCTTGTGGACAGGGGCATATGGCTACACCTTC
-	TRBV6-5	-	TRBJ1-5	CASSYSEFGQPQHF	TGTGCCAGCAGTTACTCAGAGTTCGGTCAGCCCCAGCATTTT
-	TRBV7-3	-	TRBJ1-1	CASSLRGIRVTNTEAFF	TGTGCCAGCAGCTTAAGGGGGATCCGGGTTACGAACACTGAAGCTTTCTTT
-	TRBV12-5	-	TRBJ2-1	CASGLVGKDSTDVYNEQFF	TGTGCTAGTGGTTTGGTAGGAAAGGACTCTACGGATGTCTACAATGAGCAGTTCTTC